This T cell receptor (beta chain) derives from a study of human T cells and chemical hapten exposure (dated by TCRdb to about 2021). In terms of the full investigation: For sensitization, 2% DPC in acetone was applied to a roughly 2 cm by roughly 2 cm area of upper inner arm skin. Each blood RNA sample was used to sequence both TCR alpha and TCR beta chains. Blood for TCR sequencing was provided by twenty-nine alopecia patients at one to four time points (pre-sensitization, 2, 6 and 24 weeks). The study tracked peripheral blood TCR repertoire changes in vivo during primary and secondary sensitization to the hapten diphenylcyclopropenone (DPC) in alopecia patients. Blood samples were taken from patients before sensitization (week 0) and at 2, 6 and about 24 weeks after DPC sensitization. The mostly female patient cohort included alopecia areata with under or over 50% scalp involvement, alopecia totalis and alopecia universalis. Patch testing was done on the upper back using Finn chambers containing 0.01% DPC, and results were scored after 6 days according to International Contact Dermatitis Research Group standards. Throughout the study period of approximately 23 weeks, patients also received therapeutic DPC doses to the scalp every week. Libraries were combined into a pool for sequencing, and differences in TCR yield between samples came mainly from small differences in library volumes within the pool.

V is shortened by 1 base, J by 0 bases, and the region joining them spans 3 bases. Looking up the germline V gene yields CDR1 SGHVS and CDR2 FQNEAQ. The CDR3 numbers 13 residues from cysteine through phenylalanine. Only the CDR3 part of the read is kept: 39 bases, read in frame from the first base. About this clonotype: The antigen it binds to is not known. No base-level quality is on record; no much larger clone is a single base apart.

The method behind the library was RACE. Sequencer: NextSeq 500. During library preparation, unique molecular identifiers were attached to individual cDNA molecules so that TCRs could be counted in a quantitative, reproducible way. Per the source publication's procedure: A median of approximately 100,000 TCRs per sample was observed, with a range of about 20,000 to 700,000. The Decombinator software suite was used to annotate the V, J and CDR3 of the TCR reads. For the PS versus PT1 abundance plots, all samples were subsampled to the same number of TCRs (28,000). Expanded TCRs were defined as absent before sensitization and observed at least eight times at the 2-week time point. Using fastp at Q25 and MiXCR, TCRdb reprocessed the public reads and kept productive beta chains. Rows are combined by CDR3 protein, so each entry shows the most common genes and DNA. For this entry, the V and J calls and clone size follow TCRdb and not the study's own pipeline. Within this sample are approximately 50,000 distinct CDR3 sequences, with around a tenth of them counted one time only. Jointly, the top ten make up roughly 10% of the sample.

General study outcomes and caveats: No change with DPC sensitization was found in the number of TCRs above 1 in 1000 frequency, and no evidence of global repertoire structure alterations was found. After repeated subsampling, changes were observed in the strength of the expansion versus patch-test correlation and in the threshold at which the correlation became significant. Because all patients had alopecia, a presumed autoimmune disease, the immune response of the patients might differ from that of healthy individuals. Patch test score was positively correlated with the number of PT1 expanded TCRs, with significance at thresholds 8, 16 and 32 but not at 4. Compared with pre-sensitization or healthy control sets, expanded TCRs formed significantly more large CDR3 similarity clusters, which is consistent with antigen-driven responses.

In light of the paper, this sample's time point label describes: pre-sensitization, week 0. The treatment or condition tag for this specimen amounts to: therapeutic diphenylcyclopropenone sensitization with weekly scalp DPC. Total RNA was extracted from unfractionated whole blood collected in Tempus Blood RNA tubes. At every patch-test visit, the blood draw took place before the patch test was put on. To be eligible, patients had to be aged 18 to 70, diagnosed with alopecia and judged suitable for DPC therapy, while pregnant patients were excluded. The sample was whole blood, taken in connection with sensitization to the hapten diphenylcyclopropenone (DPC). The source is a woman aged 25 to 39 with alopecia areata. Some clones in this sample may be carry-over from other donors' samples. The chain is made from TRBV7-8 and TRBJ1-2; confidence is insufficient to name the D gene. The DNA sequence is TGTGCCAGCAGCTTAGTTGCTAACTATGGCTACACCTTC. It translates as CASSLVANYGYTF.